These 7 T cell receptor beta chains share one sample of origin, sequenced in a study of CD8+ T cells in alopecia areata. RNA was isolated and reverse transcribed to cDNA, the sequencing template. Profiling relied on immunoSEQ multiplex PCR, and the TCRdb table lists in-frame clones only, not all of them. The record shows around 3,200 clones for this sample, with no singletons present. Sequencing was done on a sample of lesional skin. Every receptor here comes from a C3H/HeJ mouse with alopecia areata. The strain's MHC type: H2-k.

This clone was seen many times. The germline and genes are mouse ones. The observed sequence ends 4 residues before the CDR3 terminus, with the missing tail filled in from the germline J gene. The same CDR3 also results from other DNA sequences found in this sample. The chain is built from TRBV31 and TRBJ2-4; TRBD2 is a possible D gene (7 bases). The germline gives CDR1 GKSSPN, CDR2 SITVG. CDR3 length equals 14 residues. Trimming removed 0 bases at V and 1 base at J, with 8 bases between. This CDR3 is CAWSLGGGQNTLYF. CDR3 DNA, as far as it was read: TGTGCCTGGAGTCTGGGGGGCGGTCAAAAC.

In this sample, this clone turned up many times. Any gene name here is a mouse gene name. The read finishes 4 residues shy of the CDR3 end, and the germline J gene is used to complete it. This chain joins TRBV19 and TRBJ2-5, with TRBD2 identical over 7 bases. Trimming cost V 2 bases and J 1 base; bases outside gene matches: 1. Per the germline V gene, CDR1 is FNHDT and CDR2 is SITEND (reference sequence). The CDR3 spans 14 residues. This chain's CDR3 is CASSIGGDQDTQYF. The sequenced part of the CDR3 DNA is TGTGCCAGCAGTATCGGGGGGGACCAAGAC.

In its sample, this clone was seen many times. Germline and genes: mouse. Read sequence stops 4 residues before the CDR3 end, and the germline J gene provides the missing end. The V and J genes are TRBV13-3 and TRBJ2-1, with 9 positions matching TRBD1. With V trimmed by 5 bases and J by 6 bases, 6 bases remained unmatched. Germline loops: CDR1 NNHDY, CDR2 SYVADS. This CDR3 has 14 residues. This CDR3 reads CASRRVDRGAEQFF. The part of the CDR3 DNA that was read is TGTGCCAGCAGGAGAGTGGACAGGGGTGCT.

This clone is labeled as medium-sized (0.01 to 0.1%). Genes here carry mouse names. The CDR3 end lies 4 residues beyond the end of the read and is filled in from the germline J gene. This chain uses TRBV19 with TRBJ2-3; the D is unclear. This CDR3 comprises 13 residues. V lost 4 bases to trimming and J lost 0 bases, with 6 bases between them. CDR1 and CDR2 from the germline V gene are FNHDT and SITEND (reference sequence). Incomplete CDR3 DNA: TGTGCCAGCAGTTGGTTTAGTGCAGAA. Translated, it gives CASSWFSAE. The whole CDR3 sequence reads CASSWFSAETLYF.

As for this clone: A read error likely explains this, since a far larger clone differs by one base. Germline and genes here are mouse. This CDR3 is CASSDRLAGTETLYF. CDR3 bases read: TGTGCCAGCAGTGATAGACTGGCGGGAACAGAA. V and J are TRBV13-1 and TRBJ2-3, with a tentative D call TRBD2 (6 bases). The read finishes 4 residues shy of the CDR3 end, and the germline J gene is used to complete it. Trimming removed 1 base at V and 4 bases at J, with 13 bases between. Looked up from germline, CDR1 is NSHNY and CDR2 is SYGAGN. CDR3 length: 15 amino acids.

In its sample, this clone was seen many times. Mouse germline and gene names are used. The read ends 4 residues before the CDR3 terminus; that terminus is restored from the germline J gene. The genes are TRBV16 and TRBJ2-3; TRBD1 is a possible D gene (7 bases). V was trimmed by 0 bases and J by 1 base, leaving 11 bases between them. The germline CDR1 and CDR2 sequences are SGHSA and FRNQAP. The length of the CDR3 is 16 residues. Incomplete CDR3 DNA: TGTGCAAGCAGCTTAGAGAGGGGGCCCCGTGCAGAA. It codes for CASSLERGPRAE. The CDR3 reads in full as CASSLERGPRAETLYF.

As regards this clone: Gene names and germline match the mouse. The CDR3 end lies 4 residues beyond the end of the read and is filled in from the germline J gene. The chain combines TRBV3 with TRBJ1-5; TRBD1 is a possible D gene (5 bases). The CDR3 has 16 residues. In germline, CDR1 is SNHLY, CDR2 FYNGKV (reference sequence). The sequenced part of the CDR3 DNA is TGTGCCAGCAGCTTACTGGGGCCTAAACACCGGGCA. Translated, it gives CASSLLGPKHRA. The complete CDR3 protein is CASSLLGPKHRAAPLF. Drawing the rest from reference TRBV3 and TRBJ1-5, the complete variable domain is GPKVLQIPSHQIIDMGQMVTLNCDPVSNHLYFYWYKQILGQQMEFLVNFYNGKVMEKSKLFKDQFSVERPDGSYFTLKIQPTALEDSAVYFCASSLLGPKHRAAPLFGEGTRLSVL.